Sequencing of this T cell receptor beta chain was carried out in a study of beta chain features in type 1 diabetes. One heparinised draw, averaging about 110 mL, was taken per donor. The study reverse transcribed the entire isolated RNA, so it sequenced expressed TCRB transcripts. Some clones are missing from TCRdb's copy, which holds only in-frame ones; the method was immunoSEQ multiplex PCR. The repertoire holds more than 300,000 clones, with more than 12% as singletons. The V gene end was trimmed by 4 bases and the J gene end by 4 bases; junction bases not matched to a gene: 10. Germline values: CDR1 KGHSH, CDR2 LQKENI. The CDR3 sequence is 16 residues long. The sample holds a few counts of this clone.

The chain combines TRBV18 with TRBJ1-2, with 9 bases lining up with TRBD1. The clonotype originates from a woman aged 18-35 years in good health. Sequenced: naive CD4+ T cells from blood. This chain's CDR3 is CASSQQRTGEVYGYTF. The DNA for the CDR3 is TGTGCCAGCTCACAACAAAGGACAGGGGAGGTCTATGGCTACACCTTC.